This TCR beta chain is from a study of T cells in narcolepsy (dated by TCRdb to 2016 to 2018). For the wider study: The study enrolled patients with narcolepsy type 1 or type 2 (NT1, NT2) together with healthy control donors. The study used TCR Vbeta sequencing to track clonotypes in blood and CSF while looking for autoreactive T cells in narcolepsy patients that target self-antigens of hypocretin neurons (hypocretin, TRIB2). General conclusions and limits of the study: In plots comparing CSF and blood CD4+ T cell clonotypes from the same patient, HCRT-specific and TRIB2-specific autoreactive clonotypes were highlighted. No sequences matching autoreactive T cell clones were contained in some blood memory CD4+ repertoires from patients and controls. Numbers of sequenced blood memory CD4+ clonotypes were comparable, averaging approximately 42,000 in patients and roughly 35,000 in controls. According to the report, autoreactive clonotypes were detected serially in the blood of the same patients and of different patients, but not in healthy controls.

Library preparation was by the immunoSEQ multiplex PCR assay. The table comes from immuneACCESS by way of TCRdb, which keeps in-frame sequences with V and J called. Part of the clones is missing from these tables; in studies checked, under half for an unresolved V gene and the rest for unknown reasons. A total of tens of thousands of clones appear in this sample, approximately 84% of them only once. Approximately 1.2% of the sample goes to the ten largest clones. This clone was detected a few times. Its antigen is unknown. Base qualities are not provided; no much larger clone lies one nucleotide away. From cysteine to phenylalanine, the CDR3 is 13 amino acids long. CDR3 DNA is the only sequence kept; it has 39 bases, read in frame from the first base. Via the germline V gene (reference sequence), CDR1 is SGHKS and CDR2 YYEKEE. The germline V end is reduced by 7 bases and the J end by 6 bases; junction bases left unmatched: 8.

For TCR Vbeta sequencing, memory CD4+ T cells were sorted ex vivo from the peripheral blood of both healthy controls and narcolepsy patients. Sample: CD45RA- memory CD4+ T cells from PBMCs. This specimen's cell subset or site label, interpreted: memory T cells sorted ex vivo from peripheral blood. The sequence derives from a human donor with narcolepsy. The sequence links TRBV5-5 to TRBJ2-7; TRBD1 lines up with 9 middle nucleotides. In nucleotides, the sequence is TGTGCCAGCGAGACCGGGACAGGGCTCGAGCAGTACTTC. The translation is CASETGTGLEQYF.